The TCR beta chain described here comes from a study of blood T cell repertoires in COVID-19 (dated by TCRdb to about 2020). With regard to the full study: Samples covering the acute and convalescent phases of COVID-19 were provided by collaborators in the United States, Italy and Spain. The material from the prospective study consisted of cDNA or gDNA derived from T cells, B-cell-depleted T cells, or PBMCs. Subjects who had been exposed to COVID-19, were actively infected with it, or had recovered from it provided the deeply sampled blood TCRbeta repertoires that made up the dataset. The repertoires were made available in a free public database intended to serve as a resource for research on the immune response to SARS-CoV-2. Samples came from the ongoing ImmuneRACE study (first 160 participants) plus 1,254 subjects from 6 global collaborators. Nearly every sample came with metadata listing a de-identified subject ID, COVID-19 status, age in years and sex. Where available, HLA class I and class II types were obtained from metadata supplied by the sample provider rather than from assay-based typing.

Findings and caveats that apply to the study as a whole: The quantity of clinical and demographic metadata differed by source and by participant and was supplied without curation.

The CDR3 holds 17 amino acids from the cysteine to the phenylalanine. Only the CDR3 DNA stays, 51 bases, in frame from base 1. V ends up 5 bases short and J 2 bases short, with an unmatched junction base count of 10. Looking up the germline V gene yields CDR1 SNHLY and CDR2 FYNNEI. Each collaborating institution followed its own protocols to collect whole blood in K2EDTA tubes. For TCRbeta analysis, collaborators shipped samples as frozen whole blood, isolated PBMCs, or DNA extracted from either of those sample types. Worth noting for this clone: Its antigen specificity is not known. Base qualities are not at hand, and no much larger clone is one base apart.

TCRbeta CDR3 regions were amplified from genomic DNA by means of the immunoSEQ Assay, a bias-controlled multiplex PCR. Per the original workflow: Within the assay, amplification of reference gene primers was used to estimate how many nucleated cells each sample contained. To quantify the absolute abundance of each unique TCRbeta CDR3 rearrangement, sequence reads were collapsed and filtered. For each sample, productive Simpson clonality was calculated as the square root of Simpson's diversity index across productive rearrangements. Drawn from immuneACCESS, this table holds only the in-frame rearrangements with V and J called that TCRdb kept. Clones are partly lost; checked studies trace under half to an unresolved V gene and leave the rest unexplained. D and trimming were read from the DNA, whereas the V and J calls and clone size are those reported in that table. This sample is represented by roughly 60,000 clones; about four fifths of them were singletons. Of the sample, about 25% is held by the ten largest clones.

The TCR comes from a human donor in a cohort sampled during active COVID-19. The chain couples TRBV2 to TRBJ1-5, and TRBD1 aligns with 9 junction nucleotides. Specimen: peripheral blood. In nucleotides, the sequence is TGTGCCAGCAGTAACAGACAGGGGGGATACGGCAATCAGCCCCAGCATTTT. It translates as CASSNRQGGYGNQPQHF.